This TCR beta chain emerged from a study of blood T cell repertoires in COVID-19 (dated by TCRdb to the early 2020s). As for the study more broadly: Samples covering the acute and convalescent phases of COVID-19 were provided by collaborators in the United States, Italy and Spain. The material from the prospective study consisted of cDNA or gDNA derived from T cells, B-cell-depleted T cells, or PBMCs. Deeply sampled blood TCRbeta repertoires from subjects exposed to, actively infected with, or recovered from COVID-19 were included in the dataset. The repertoires were released in a freely available public database intended as a resource for research on the immune response to SARS-CoV-2. Samples came from the ongoing ImmuneRACE study (first 160 participants) plus 1,254 subjects from 6 global collaborators. The sample metadata nearly always contained a de-identified subject ID, COVID-19 status, age in years and sex. Where HLA class I and class II types were available, the types were taken from metadata supplied by the sample provider, not from assay-based typing.

TCRbeta CDR3 regions were amplified from genomic DNA using the immunoSEQ Assay, a bias-controlled multiplex PCR. Per the source publication's procedure: Nucleated cell counts per sample were estimated from amplification of reference gene primers within the assay. To quantify the absolute abundance of each unique TCRbeta CDR3 rearrangement, sequence reads were collapsed and filtered. For each sample, productive Simpson clonality was calculated as the square root of Simpson's diversity index across productive rearrangements. TCRdb limited this immuneACCESS table to in-frame rearrangements with V and J called. A share of clones is missing; checked studies link under half to unresolved V genes, and the rest is unexplained. The V and J calls and the clone size are those of that table, but D and trimming were determined from the DNA. Within this sample are fewer than 100,000 clones, with 75% to 85% of them counted one time only. The top ten clonotypes cover approximately 24% of the sample.

Whole blood was collected in K2EDTA tubes by collaborating institutions according to the institutions' own protocols. For TCRbeta analysis, collaborators shipped samples in one of three forms: frozen whole blood, isolated PBMCs, or DNA extracted from either of those sample types. Turning to this clone: This clone's antigen is unknown. No base qualities exist here, and no much larger clone lies one base off it.

Findings and caveats that apply to the study as a whole: The quantity of clinical and demographic metadata differed by source and by participant and was supplied without curation.

Trimming at the junction amounts to 5 bases on V and 4 bases on J, and the germline ends lie 14 bases apart. Inclusive of the bounding cysteine and phenylalanine, the CDR3 is 14 residues long. Only CDR3 DNA remains: 42 bases, in frame from the first base. Based on the germline V gene, the CDR1 and CDR2 sequences are MRHNA and SNTAGT. This sequence was found in a man aged 65 to 85 with acute or convalescent COVID-19. In this chain, TRBV6-4 is recombined with TRBJ1-2, and TRBD1 may be the D gene, going by 6 matching bases. Sequencing input: peripheral blood. The DNA sequence is as follows: TGTGCCAGCAGTATTTCAGGGGCCAGCTATGGCTACACCTTC. It specifies CASSISGASYGYTF.